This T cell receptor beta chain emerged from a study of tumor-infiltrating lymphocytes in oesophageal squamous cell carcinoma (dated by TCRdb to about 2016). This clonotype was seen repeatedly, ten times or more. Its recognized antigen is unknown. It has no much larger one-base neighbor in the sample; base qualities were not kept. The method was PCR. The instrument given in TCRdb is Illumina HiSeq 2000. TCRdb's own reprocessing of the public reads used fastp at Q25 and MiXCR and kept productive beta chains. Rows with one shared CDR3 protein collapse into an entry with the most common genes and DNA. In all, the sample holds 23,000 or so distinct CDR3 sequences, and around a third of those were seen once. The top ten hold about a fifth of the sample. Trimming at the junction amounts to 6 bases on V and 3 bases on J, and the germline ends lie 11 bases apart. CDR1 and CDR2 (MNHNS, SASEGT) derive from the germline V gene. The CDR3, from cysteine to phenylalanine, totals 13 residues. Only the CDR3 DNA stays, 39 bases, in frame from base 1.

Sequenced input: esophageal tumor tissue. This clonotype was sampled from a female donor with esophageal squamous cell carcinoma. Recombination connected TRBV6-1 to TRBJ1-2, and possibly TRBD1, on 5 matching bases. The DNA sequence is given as TGTGCCAGCAGCCCGGTGGGGGACTATGGCTACACCTTC. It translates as CASSPVGDYGYTF.